This T cell receptor (beta chain) was captured by sequencing in a study of beta chain features in type 1 diabetes. Trimming stripped 3 bases from V and 4 bases from J, with 9 bases between. The CDR3 is 13 residues long. Germline lookup yields CDR1 MNHNY and CDR2 SVGAGI (reference sequence). As for this clone: Antigen: not known.

The study reverse transcribed the entire isolated RNA, so it sequenced expressed TCRB transcripts. Sequencing used immunoSEQ multiplex PCR; TCRdb keeps in-frame clones, though not all of them. The table lists more than 120,000 clones, around 9.3% of them singletons. Findings of the study overall: Over-representation of high TCR-expressing cells was a possible consequence of cDNA sequencing.

The sequenced material came from naive CD4+ T cells from blood. This TCR was sampled from a man between 18 and 29 years old in good health. The gene calls are TRBV6-6 and TRBJ1-1; no clear D gene. CDR3: CASSYQPGTEAFF. CDR3 in DNA: TGTGCCAGCAGTTATCAGCCGGGCACTGAAGCTTTCTTT.